This entry features one T cell receptor (beta chain) sequence. Antigen: not known. Germline CDR1 reads DFQATT; CDR2 reads SNEGSKA (reference sequence). This CDR3 is 14 amino acids long. V was clipped by 3 bases and J by 3 bases, with 14 bases between them. The entry originates in a study of CD8 T cells in ankylosing spondylitis. A single record per CDR3 protein comes from TCRdb applying MiXCR to the 5' RACE reads. The sample records over 450,000 distinct CDR3 sequences, about 13% being singletons. Regarding the study as a whole: As reported, disease-linked clones showed significant enrichment in matched ankylosing spondylitis synovial fluid. Ankylosing spondylitis blood seemed to carry a telltale TCR beta motif made of fewer than 10 highly homologous variants.

Specimen: blood, either unsorted or a sorted T cell fraction (not recorded which). This TCR derives from a male donor with ankylosing spondylitis. This rearrangement joins TRBV20-1 to TRBJ1-2; D might be TRBD1 (5 bases). The CDR3 protein is CSARMGLDYYGYTF. The CDR3 DNA reads TGCAGTGCTAGGATGGGACTTGATTACTATGGCTACACCTTC.